The next 16 T cell receptor beta chains were all read from a single sample in a study of T cells expressing NK-cell markers. TCRdb derives one entry per CDR3 protein from the 5' RACE reads, leaving out DNA. The sample data list 140,000 or so distinct CDR3 sequences. Material: blood T cells: a sorted CD56 or NKG2C T cell subset, CD4+ or CD8+ T cells, or bulk PBMC T cells (not recorded which). These receptors were obtained from a man between 18 and 29 years old in good health.

The V gene is TRBV7-8, the J gene TRBJ2-7; TCRdb names TRBD2, which stays unverified in the absence of DNA. Germline V CDR1 and CDR2: SGHVS, FQNEAQ. This CDR3 region has 14 residues. The CDR3 reads CASSLEAGADEQYF.

The CDR3 reads CASSPPQETYSGANVLTF. The chain couples TRBV4-1 to TRBJ2-6; TCRdb indicates TRBD1, and absent DNA this call remains unverified. The germline gives CDR1 MGHRA, CDR2 YSYEKL. This CDR3 has 18 residues.

J is TRBJ2-1 and V is TRBV11-2. Germline values: CDR1 SGHAT, CDR2 FQNNGV. The CDR3 contains 13 residues. CDR3 protein: CASSHEIYNEQFF.

The V and J genes are TRBV29-1 and TRBJ2-7; TCRdb's assignment of TRBD1 cannot be checked, as there is no DNA. There are 14 residues in the CDR3. Germline CDR1 is SQVTM and CDR2 is ANQGSEA. The CDR3: CSAVGTGGSYEQYF.

The chain couples TRBV20-1 to TRBJ2-5. The germline gives CDR1 DFQATT, CDR2 SNEGSKA (reference sequence). The CDR3 totals 17 residues. The CDR3 loop reads CSAREGASELYQETQYF.

The rearrangement joins TRBV3-1 to TRBJ2-7; the D call from TCRdb, TRBD2, cannot be confirmed without DNA. Germline V lookup: CDR1 LGHDT, CDR2 YNNKEL (reference sequence). The CDR3 length is 15 residues. This chain's CDR3 is CASSQALARTYEQYF.

The chain recombines TRBV27 with TRBJ2-3; no DNA is available, so the TRBD1 call from TCRdb remains unchecked. CDR1 and CDR2 from the germline V gene are MNHEY and SMNVEV (reference sequence). This CDR3 has 14 amino acids. The CDR3 region is CASSFLSEGDTQYF.

V and J are TRBV29-1 and TRBJ2-1; the TRBD1 assignment by TCRdb is unverifiable without DNA. This CDR3 has 13 residues. Germline CDR1 is SQVTM and CDR2 is ANQGSEA. This CDR3 is CSVDTTVYNEQFF.

The CDR3 loop is CASSNKAGTLAGELFF. The rearrangement joins TRBV28 to TRBJ2-2; checking the TCRdb D call of TRBD1 is not possible without DNA. Germline values: CDR1 MDHEN, CDR2 SYDVKM. The CDR3 contains 16 residues.

The chain employs TRBV27 and TRBJ2-2. CDR1 is MNHEY and CDR2 is SMNVEV in the germline V gene (reference sequence). The CDR3 loop spans 14 amino acids. The CDR3 region is CASSLIYNTGELFF.

V usage is TRBV7-7 and J usage is TRBJ2-3. The CDR3 is 13 residues long. Per germline, CDR1 SSHAT and CDR2 FNYEAQ (reference sequence). The CDR3 sequence: CASSLRGSDTQYF.

This chain connects TRBV11-2 to TRBJ2-3; the TCRdb call, TRBD2, lacks DNA for checking. The CDR3 loop spans 15 amino acids. Germline V gives CDR1 SGHAT, CDR2 FQNNGV. CDR3 protein: CASSLGAGGADTQYF.

This chain uses TRBV4-2 with TRBJ2-5; the D gene TCRdb calls, TRBD2, cannot be checked with no DNA. This CDR3 contains 20 residues. Germline V lookup: CDR1 LGHNA, CDR2 YNFKEQ. CDR3: CASSQDQGLAALGGQETQYF.

V gene TRBV12-3 or TRBV12-4 combines with J gene TRBJ1-1. This CDR3 region has 14 residues. The CDR3 spells CASSLGDEYTEAFF.

V gene TRBV24-1 combines with J gene TRBJ2-1. Germline CDR1 reads KGHDR; CDR2 reads SFDVKD. The CDR3 length is 14 residues. CDR3 amino acids: CATSDSGPNNEQFF.

The chain employs TRBV12-3 or TRBV12-4 and TRBJ1-5. This CDR3 contains 15 residues. This chain's CDR3 is CASSSEGAHNQPQHF.